This T cell receptor (beta chain) was recorded in a study of cytomegalovirus exposure and HLA in healthy donors. Findings and caveats of the study: Most TCR sequences were uncommon, yet certain public TCRs appeared in many donors.

Primers for the PCR totalled 60 Vbeta and 13 Jbeta. Sequenced by immunoSEQ multiplex PCR; TCRdb stores in-frame clones only, minus some. This sample's clone table lists 190,000 or so clones. This CDR3 contains 15 residues. The germline V and J ends were trimmed by 7 bases and 3 bases, with 18 bases remaining between them. Per germline, CDR1 MNHEY and CDR2 SVGAGI. Note on this clone: Antigen: not known.

The origin of this receptor is a boy younger than 18 in good health and CMV-seronegative. The sample consisted of PBMCs. V gene TRBV6-5 combines with J gene TRBJ1-1, with no clear D. The CDR3, as DNA: TGTGCCAGCACCAAGACGGACTCCTATTACACTGAAGCTTTCTTT. Protein: CASTKTDSYYTEAFF.